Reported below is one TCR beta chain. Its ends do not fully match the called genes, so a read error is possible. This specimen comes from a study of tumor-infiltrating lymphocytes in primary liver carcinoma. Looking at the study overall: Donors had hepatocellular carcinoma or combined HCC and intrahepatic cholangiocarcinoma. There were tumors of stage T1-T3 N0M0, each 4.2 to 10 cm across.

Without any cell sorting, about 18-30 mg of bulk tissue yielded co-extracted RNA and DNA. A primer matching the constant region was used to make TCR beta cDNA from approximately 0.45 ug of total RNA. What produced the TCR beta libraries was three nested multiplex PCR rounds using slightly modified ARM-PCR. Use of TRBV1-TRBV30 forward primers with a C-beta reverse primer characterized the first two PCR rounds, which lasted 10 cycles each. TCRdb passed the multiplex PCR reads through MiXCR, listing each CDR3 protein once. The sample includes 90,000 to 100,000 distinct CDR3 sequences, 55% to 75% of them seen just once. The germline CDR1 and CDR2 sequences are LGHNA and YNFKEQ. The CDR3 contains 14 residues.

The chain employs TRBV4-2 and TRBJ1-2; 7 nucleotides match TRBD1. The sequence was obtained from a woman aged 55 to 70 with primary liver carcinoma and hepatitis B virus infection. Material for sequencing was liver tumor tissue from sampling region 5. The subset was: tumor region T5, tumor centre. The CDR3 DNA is TGTGTCAGCAGCCAAGCAGGGGAGGGGGCTGGATACACCTTC. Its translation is CVSSQAGEGAGYTF.